These 18 T cell receptor beta chains came from one sample sequenced in a study of regulatory T cells in long-lasting Graves disease. Time point of the sample: persistent/refractory GD, antithyroid drugs over 5 years with positive TRAb. PBMC RNA was the source of the TCR library. Through Arm-PCR of CDR3 regions and iRepertoire HTBI primers, TCR beta libraries were built. Using its own MiXCR run on the multiplex PCR reads, TCRdb lists one record per CDR3 protein. The table has roughly 700,000 distinct CDR3 sequences, roughly 30% seen once. Here the sequenced sample was peripheral blood mononuclear cells (PBMCs), taken when the disease was refractory, from a patient treated with antithyroid drugs. These TCRs come from a female donor with Graves disease.

This sequence joins TRBV6-1 and TRBJ2-1; 9 nucleotides align to TRBD2. This CDR3 is built from 16 residues. Germline lookup yields CDR1 MNHNS and CDR2 SASEGT. After removal of 4 bases from V and 8 bases from J, the junction contained 12 bases not matched to a gene. The CDR3 DNA is TGTGCCAGCAGTGGGCCATCCCGCGGGAGGGTCGATGAGCAGTTCTTC. Residues: CASSGPSRGRVDEQFF.

This clonotype came up many times. V gene TRBV28 combines with J gene TRBJ1-5; 9 bases are a match to TRBD1. CDR1 and CDR2 (germline): MDHEN, SYDVKM. The CDR3 length is 13 residues. The V gene end was trimmed by 6 bases and the J gene end by 12 bases; junction bases not matched to a gene: 9. CDR3 amino acids: CASRGTGPPLQHF. The CDR3 DNA reads as TGTGCCAGCAGAGGGACAGGGCCACCACTCCAGCATTTT.

This chain links TRBV3-1 with TRBJ1-2; D perhaps matches TRBD1 (6 bases). Germline V gene sequence: CDR1 LGHDT, CDR2 YNNKEL (reference sequence). The V end lost 0 bases, the J end lost 5 bases, and 16 bases lay between the germline ends. The CDR3 is made up of 16 amino acids. The CDR3 region has the DNA TGTGCCAGCAGCCAAGATGGCCATCCAGGGGCGTATGGCTACACCTTC. Translating it yields CASSQDGHPGAYGYTF.

The chain couples TRBV28 to TRBJ1-3; 9 bases agree with TRBD1. Per germline, CDR1 MDHEN and CDR2 SYDVKM. The CDR3 is 15 amino acids. With 4 bases clipped from V and 6 bases from J, the junction kept 7 bases outside the gene matches. CDR3 sequence: CASSSPGQGKNTIYF. CDR3 coding DNA: TGTGCCAGCAGTTCCCCGGGACAGGGAAAAAACACCATATATTTT.

The V and J genes are TRBV2 and TRBJ1-5; TRBD1 matches 10 bases. The CDR3 is 16 residues long. The V segment lost 5 bases and the J segment 0 bases; nucleotides outside the gene matches: 4. CDR1 SNHLY and CDR2 FYNNEI come from the germline V gene. The CDR3 DNA sequence: TGTGCCAGCAGTACAGGGACAGGGGCTAGCAATCAGCCCCAGCATTTT. Its translation is CASSTGTGASNQPQHF. Supplemented by reference TRBV2 and TRBJ1-5, the full variable domain reads EPEVTQTPSHQVTQMGQEVILRCVPISNHLYFYWYRQILGQKVEFLVSFYNNEISEKSEIFDDQFSVERPDGSNFTLKIRSTKLEDSAMYFCASSTGTGASNQPQHFGDGTRLSIL.

This clonotype was counted between two and nine times. The chain recombines TRBV11-2 with TRBJ2-2; no definite D call. V was trimmed by 3 bases and J by 3 bases, leaving 11 bases between them. The V gene's germline CDR1 is SGHAT and CDR2 FQNNGV. The CDR3 loop spans 15 amino acids. The CDR3 DNA reads as TGTGCCAGCAGCTTTACAACAGCATACACCGGGGAGCTGTTTTTT. Protein sequence: CASSFTTAYTGELFF.

CDR3 nucleotides: TGTGCCAGCAGCTTAGCAAGGGACTACTACGAGCAGTACTTC. It encodes CASSLARDYYEQYF. The rearrangement uses TRBV7-6 and TRBJ2-7; 7 bases match TRBD2. Unmatched junction bases numbered 2, after V lost 0 bases and J lost 3 bases. CDR3 length: 14 amino acids. Germline CDR1 reads SGHVS; CDR2 reads FNYEAQ.

On this clonotype itself: One junction end does not reproduce the germline sequence, and a read error may be involved. The gene calls are TRBV5-1 and TRBJ2-5; unclear D gene. This CDR3 has 12 residues. CDR1 and CDR2 (germline): SGHRS, YFSETQ. The CDR3, as DNA: TGTGCCAGCAGCCCCGATAAGAAGACCCAGTACTTC. Its translation: CASSPDKKTQYF.

This clonotype was seen only a few times. The chain recombines TRBV5-1 with TRBJ1-1; 8 bases are a match to TRBD1. Germline V lookup: CDR1 SGHRS, CDR2 YFSETQ. The CDR3 runs to 17 residues. After removal of 1 base from V and 4 bases from J, the junction contained 12 bases not matched to a gene. CDR3 bases: TGCGCCAGCAGCTTGCCCCTAATAGCCACAGGGGGCACTGAAGCTTTCTTT. Its protein is CASSLPLIATGGTEAFF.

The V call is TRBV29-1, the J call TRBJ2-7; D unclear. Germline V lookup: CDR1 SQVTM, CDR2 ANQGSEA. Trimming took off 4 bases at V and 7 bases at J, with 14 bases between the two ends. This CDR3 is built from 12 residues. The CDR3, as DNA: TGCAGCGTTGGCTATGGCTTGGGTGAGCAGTACTTC. As protein: CSVGYGLGEQYF.

This clonotype appeared many times. This rearrangement joins TRBV12-3 or TRBV12-4 to TRBJ1-1; D gene ambiguous. With 6 bases removed from V and 8 bases from J, the gap between germline ends came to 10 bases. The CDR3 sequence is 11 residues long. CDR3 DNA sequence: TGTGCCAGCAGCTTAAGGAGAGAAGCTTTCTTT. Amino acid sequence: CASSLRREAFF.

This clonotype has a handful of counts. The rearrangement uses TRBV19 and TRBJ1-1; D unresolved. This CDR3 spans 19 amino acids. The V and J ends lost 1 base and 3 bases respectively, with 24 bases between them. Germline V gene lookup returns CDR1 LNHDA and CDR2 SQIVND (reference sequence). The CDR3 is CASSIALRRPVGLDTEAFF. The CDR3 bases are TGTGCCAGTAGTATAGCCCTCCGACGTCCCGTAGGCTTGGACACTGAAGCTTTCTTT.

The chain recombines TRBV7-2 with TRBJ1-2, with a weak D call TRBD1 (5 bases). Trimming cost V 5 bases and J 1 base, with 17 bases left between them. Germline V gives CDR1 SGHTA, CDR2 FQGNSA. The CDR3 has 16 residues. CDR3 bases: TGTGCCAGCAGCCCAACCTCGGGACGGTTTAACTATGGCTACACCTTC. As protein: CASSPTSGRFNYGYTF. Full variable domain (rest looked up from reference TRBV7-2 and TRBJ1-2): GAGVSQSPSNKVTEKGKDVELRCDPISGHTALYWYRQSLGQGLEFLIYFQGNSAPDKSGLPSDRFSAERTGGSVSTLTIQRTQQEDSAVYLCASSPTSGRFNYGYTFGSGTRLTVV.

V is TRBV20-1 and J is TRBJ1-1, with D unclear. With 2 bases removed from V and 1 base from J, the gap between germline ends came to 11 bases. Germline lookup yields CDR1 DFQATT and CDR2 SNEGSKA (reference sequence). CDR3 length: 14 amino acids. DNA for the CDR3: TGCAGTGCTAGATCGGGGTGGGAGAACACTGAAGCTTTCTTT. Translation gives CSARSGWENTEAFF.

This chain links TRBV19 with TRBJ2-5; 9 nucleotides agree with TRBD2. Germline V lookup: CDR1 LNHDA, CDR2 SQIVND (reference sequence). The V segment lost 5 bases and the J segment 5 bases; nucleotides outside the gene matches: 3. CDR3 length equals 13 residues. Here the CDR3 reads CASSLAGYETQYF. For the CDR3, the DNA is TGTGCCAGTAGTCTAGCGGGATATGAGACCCAGTACTTC.

This clonotype was counted ten times or more. For the CDR3, the DNA is TGTGCCAGCAGTGGGTGGAAGACAGCTGCTCAGCCCCAGCATTTT. Translation: CASSGWKTAAQPQHF. The chain links TRBV2 to TRBJ1-5, with a weak D call TRBD1 (5 bases). V was cut by 4 bases and J by 6 bases, with 16 bases left in between. Germline V CDR1 and CDR2: SNHLY, FYNNEI. The CDR3 covers 15 residues.

This clonotype has just a few counts. The V call is TRBV27, the J call TRBJ1-4; D is undetermined. V gave up 3 bases and J gave up 3 bases, with 11 bases separating them. CDR3 length: 15 amino acids. CDR1 MNHEY and CDR2 SMNVEV come from the germline V gene (reference sequence). The CDR3 reads CASSFSPKPNEKLFF. CDR3 sequence (DNA): TGTGCCAGCAGTTTTTCCCCCAAACCTAATGAAAAACTGTTTTTT.

This clonotype was recorded many times. The chain employs TRBV11-1 and TRBJ1-6; 9 positions match TRBD1. With 5 bases clipped from V and 7 bases from J, the junction kept 3 bases outside the gene matches. CDR3 size: 14 residues. Germline CDR1 and CDR2: SGHAT and FQDESV (reference sequence). The CDR3 nucleotides read TGTGCCAGCAGCCTGACAGGGGGGAATTCACCCCTCCACTTT. Translating gives CASSLTGGNSPLHF.